This TCR beta chain was retrieved from a study of read filtering for tumor transcriptome and immune sequencing. The study's findings and limits: The sorted CD138-negative fraction was a mixed bone marrow immune population, not purified T cells.

Germline CDR1 reads DFQATT; CDR2 reads SNEGSKA (reference sequence). The CDR3 has 15 amino acids. V gave up 5 bases and J gave up 1 base; unmatched junction bases: 10. From about 400 ng of RNA, a library with molecular barcoded alpha/delta and beta/gamma adaptors was made. TCRdb redid the calling of the reads with MiXCR, one entry per CDR3 protein. This table has around 40,000 distinct CDR3 sequences, roughly 15% appearing once. This clonotype was seen many times. Its antigen is unknown. The clonotype was recovered from a donor aged 40 or older with multiple myeloma. This sequence joins TRBV20-1 and TRBJ1-1; 7 bases are a match to TRBD1. Sequencing was carried out using a population of CD138-negative cells sorted from bone marrow. CDR3 in DNA: TGCAGTGCTCTGAGGGACAGCCTATCGAACACTGAAGCTTTCTTT. Protein: CSALRDSLSNTEAFF.